These T cell receptor beta chains were read from a single sample in a study of T cells expressing NK-cell markers. TCRdb re-analyzed the 5' RACE reads; it lists each CDR3 protein once, without DNA. This sample's table has about 460,000 distinct CDR3 sequences. Sequences were obtained from blood T cells: a sorted CD56 or NKG2C T cell subset, CD4+ or CD8+ T cells, or bulk PBMC T cells (not recorded which). The receptor source for this set is a woman aged 45 to 65 in good health. CDR3s include the opening cysteine and the closing phenylalanine or tryptophan.

J,V,CDR3
TRBJ2-1,TRBV12-3/TRBV12-4,CASTQLAGNEQFF
TRBJ2-7,TRBV10-3,CAISVEASYEQYF
TRBJ1-2,TRBV28,CASSLNFRKGLGYGYTF
TRBJ1-2,TRBV29-1,CSVLGDFNYGYTF
TRBJ2-5,TRBV6-1,CASSGGQVQGTQYF
TRBJ1-3,TRBV10-3,CAISEGGLVSGNTIYF
TRBJ2-5,TRBV28,CASSSSGSEETQYF
TRBJ2-7,TRBV3-1,CASSPSGGPTYEQYF
TRBJ1-5,TRBV5-5,CASSPRGINQPQHF
TRBJ2-1,TRBV7-9,CASSSGQTEQFF
TRBJ2-1,TRBV3-1,CASSQVSRDEQFF
TRBJ1-3,TRBV20-1,CSVYGYGGRISGNTIYF
TRBJ2-2,TRBV4-1,CASSQDRVPGELFF
TRBJ2-5,TRBV7-9,CAIIEVAVSPETQYF
TRBJ1-4,TRBV2,CASSEAGGGNEKLFF
TRBJ1-1,TRBV29-1,CSVLFGPGEAFF
TRBJ1-4,TRBV6-5,CASSYGGQGLVKLFF
TRBJ2-1,TRBV18,CASSDNVNYNEQFF
TRBJ2-1,TRBV10-3,CAIRPGLAENEQFF
TRBJ2-5,TRBV29-1,CSHDIGQETQYF
TRBJ2-3,TRBV7-3,CASSLRLSTDTQYF
TRBJ1-6,TRBV25-1,CASSGTGYNSPLHF
TRBJ2-7,TRBV10-1,CANSRHSYEQYF
TRBJ1-5,TRBV15,CATSRDQGNQPQHF
TRBJ2-5,TRBV3-1,CASSQELVGTQYF
TRBJ1-1,TRBV4-1,CASSQDPAVGAFF
TRBJ1-2,TRBV11-2,CASSPTPTGGYGYTF
TRBJ1-1,TRBV10-3,CAISAGGAEAFF
TRBJ2-3,TRBV6-5,CASSYARASGSPDTQYF
TRBJ1-5,TRBV18,CASSMQGLGNQPQHF
TRBJ2-1,TRBV19,CASSIGDRLNEQFF
TRBJ2-1,TRBV3-1,CASSGTREQFF
TRBJ2-2,TRBV5-1,CASSVLGPWAGELFF
TRBJ1-1,TRBV6-5,CASTTRQGTEAFF
TRBJ2-1,TRBV5-1,CASSDRKGDPYNEQFF
TRBJ2-1,TRBV12-3/TRBV12-4,CASSLTGQGNEQFF
TRBJ1-2,TRBV19,CASSLGLGRDYGYTF
TRBJ1-2,TRBV5-1,CASSTYGTVAGYTF
TRBJ2-3,TRBV12-3/TRBV12-4,CASSTEGQITDTQYF
TRBJ1-1,TRBV7-9,CASSLSAGGTEAFF
TRBJ2-1,TRBV5-1,CASRDRVDEQFF
TRBJ2-1,TRBV20-1,CSARSGRAYNEQFF
TRBJ2-1,TRBV10-3,CATRNTGTIYNEQFF
TRBJ2-2,TRBV29-1,CCVRSRGVGTGELFF
TRBJ2-3,TRBV11-3,CASSLGPVSTDTQYF
TRBJ2-3,TRBV12-3/TRBV12-4,CASSLRSGQVQGDTQYF
TRBJ1-5,TRBV12-3/TRBV12-4,CASSPGWNQPQHF
TRBJ2-1,TRBV30,CAWSVQAEQFF
TRBJ2-2,TRBV11-3,CASSFSGSGVSGEQFF
TRBJ1-2,TRBV9,CASSETSYGYTF
TRBJ2-2,TRBV12-5,CASGRRTSGYTGELFF
TRBJ2-5,TRBV12-3/TRBV12-4,CASSGTLIQETQYF
TRBJ1-4,TRBV20-1,CSALTGGNEKLFF